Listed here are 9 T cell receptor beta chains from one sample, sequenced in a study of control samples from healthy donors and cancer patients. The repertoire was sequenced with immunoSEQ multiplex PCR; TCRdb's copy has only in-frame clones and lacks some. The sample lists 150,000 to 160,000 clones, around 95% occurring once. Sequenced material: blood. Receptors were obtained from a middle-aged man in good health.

CDR3 DNA: TGTGCCAGCAGCTTAGAGGGCAGGGGACGAAATTCACCCCTCCACTTT. Translated, it gives CASSLEGRGRNSPLHF. The rearrangement links TRBV7-9 to TRBJ1-6, with D possibly matching TRBD1 (6 bases). This CDR3 is built from 16 residues. Trimming took 1 base from V and 7 from J, leaving 14 bases between them. Germline loops: CDR1 SEHNR, CDR2 FQNEAQ (reference sequence).

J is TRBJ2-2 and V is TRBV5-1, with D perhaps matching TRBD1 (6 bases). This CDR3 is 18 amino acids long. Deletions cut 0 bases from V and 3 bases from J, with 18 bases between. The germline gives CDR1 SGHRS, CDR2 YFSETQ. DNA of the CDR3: TGCGCCAGCAGCTTGGGGCAGGGGTTGGAATGGGACACCGGGGAGCTGTTTTTT. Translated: CASSLGQGLEWDTGELFF.

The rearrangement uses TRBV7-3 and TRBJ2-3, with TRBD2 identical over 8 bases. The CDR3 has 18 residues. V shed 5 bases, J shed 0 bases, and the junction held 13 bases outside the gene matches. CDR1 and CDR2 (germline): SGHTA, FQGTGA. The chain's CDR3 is CASSPRPGGPRSTDTQYF. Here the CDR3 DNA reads TGTGCCAGCAGCCCCAGACCGGGGGGGCCTCGGAGCACAGATACGCAGTATTTT. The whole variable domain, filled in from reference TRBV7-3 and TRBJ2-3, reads GAGVSQTPSNKVTEKGKYVELRCDPISGHTALYWYRQSLGQGPEFLIYFQGTGAADDSGLPNDRFFAVRPEGSVSTLKIQRTERGDSAVYLCASSPRPGGPRSTDTQYFGPGTRLTVL.

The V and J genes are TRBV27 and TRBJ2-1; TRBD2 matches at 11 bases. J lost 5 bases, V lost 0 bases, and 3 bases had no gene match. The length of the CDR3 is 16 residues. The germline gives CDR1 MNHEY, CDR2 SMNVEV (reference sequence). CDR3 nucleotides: TGTGCCAGCAGTTTATCGCCACTAGCGGGGGACAATGAGCAGTTCTTC. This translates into CASSLSPLAGDNEQFF.

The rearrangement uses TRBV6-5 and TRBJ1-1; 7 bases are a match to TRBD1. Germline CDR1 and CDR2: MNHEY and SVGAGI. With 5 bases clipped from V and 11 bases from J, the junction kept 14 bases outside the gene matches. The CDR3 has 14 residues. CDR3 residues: CASSRTGEVGMAFF. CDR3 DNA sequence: TGTGCCAGCAGTCGAACAGGGGAGGTGGGGATGGCTTTCTTT.

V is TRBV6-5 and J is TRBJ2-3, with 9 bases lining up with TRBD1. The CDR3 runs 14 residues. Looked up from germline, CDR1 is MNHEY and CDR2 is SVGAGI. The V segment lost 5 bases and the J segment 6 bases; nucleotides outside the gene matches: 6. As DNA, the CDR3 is TGTGCCAGCAGTCCTCCCGGGACAGGGGATACGCAGTATTTT. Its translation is CASSPPGTGDTQYF.

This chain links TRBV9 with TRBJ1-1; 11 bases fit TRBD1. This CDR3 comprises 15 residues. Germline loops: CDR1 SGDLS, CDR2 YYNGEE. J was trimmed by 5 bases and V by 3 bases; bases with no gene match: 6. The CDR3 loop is CASSAPGQGVTEAFF. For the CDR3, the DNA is TGTGCCAGCAGCGCGCCGGGACAGGGGGTTACTGAAGCTTTCTTT.

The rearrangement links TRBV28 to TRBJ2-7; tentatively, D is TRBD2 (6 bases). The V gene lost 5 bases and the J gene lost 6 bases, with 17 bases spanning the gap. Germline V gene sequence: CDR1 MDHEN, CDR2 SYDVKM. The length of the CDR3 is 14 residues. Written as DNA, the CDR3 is TGTGCCAGCAGTCCTATGGGGACTGCTTCCGAGCAGTACTTC. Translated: CASSPMGTASEQYF.

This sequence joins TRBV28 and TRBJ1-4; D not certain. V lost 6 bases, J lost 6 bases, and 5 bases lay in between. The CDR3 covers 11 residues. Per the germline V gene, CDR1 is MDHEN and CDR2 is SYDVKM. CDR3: CASSPDEKLFF. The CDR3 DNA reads TGTGCCAGCAGCCCCGATGAAAAACTGTTTTTT.